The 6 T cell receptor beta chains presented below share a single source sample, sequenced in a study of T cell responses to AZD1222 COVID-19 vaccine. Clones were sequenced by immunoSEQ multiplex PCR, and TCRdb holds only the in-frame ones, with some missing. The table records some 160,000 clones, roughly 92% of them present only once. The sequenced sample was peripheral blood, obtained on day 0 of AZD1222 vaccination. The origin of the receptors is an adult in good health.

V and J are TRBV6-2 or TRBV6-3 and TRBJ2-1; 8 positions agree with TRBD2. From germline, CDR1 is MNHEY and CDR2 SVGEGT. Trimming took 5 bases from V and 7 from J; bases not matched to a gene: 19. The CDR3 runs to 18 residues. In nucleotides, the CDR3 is TGTGCCAGCAGTAGCCCATCAACGGGGGGGCGGAGAGGTAATGAGCAGTTCTTC. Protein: CASSSPSTGGRRGNEQFF.

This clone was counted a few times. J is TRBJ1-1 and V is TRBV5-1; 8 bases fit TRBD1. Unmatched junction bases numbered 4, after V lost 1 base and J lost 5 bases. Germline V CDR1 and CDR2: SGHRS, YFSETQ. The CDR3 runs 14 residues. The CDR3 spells CASSLYRGFTEAFF. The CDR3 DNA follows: TGCGCCAGCAGCTTGTACAGGGGGTTTACTGAAGCTTTCTTT.

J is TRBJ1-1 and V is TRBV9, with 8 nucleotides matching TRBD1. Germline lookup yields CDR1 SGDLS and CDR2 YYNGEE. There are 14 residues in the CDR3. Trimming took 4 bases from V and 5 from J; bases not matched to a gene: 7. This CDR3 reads CASSFYDRGTEAFF. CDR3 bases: TGTGCCAGCAGCTTTTACGACAGGGGTACTGAAGCTTTCTTT.

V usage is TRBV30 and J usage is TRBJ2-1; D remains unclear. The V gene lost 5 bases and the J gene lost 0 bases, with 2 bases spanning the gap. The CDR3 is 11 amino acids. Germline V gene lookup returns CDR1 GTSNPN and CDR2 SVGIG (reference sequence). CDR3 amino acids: CAWDSYNEQFF. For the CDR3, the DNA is TGTGCCTGGGACTCCTACAATGAGCAGTTCTTC.

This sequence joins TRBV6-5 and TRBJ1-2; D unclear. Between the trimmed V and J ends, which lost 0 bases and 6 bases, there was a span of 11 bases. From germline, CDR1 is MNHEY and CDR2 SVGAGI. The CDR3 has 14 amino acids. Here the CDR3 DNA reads TGTGCCAGCAGTTACTCGAGTGTTAGCGATGGCTACACCTTC. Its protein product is CASSYSSVSDGYTF.

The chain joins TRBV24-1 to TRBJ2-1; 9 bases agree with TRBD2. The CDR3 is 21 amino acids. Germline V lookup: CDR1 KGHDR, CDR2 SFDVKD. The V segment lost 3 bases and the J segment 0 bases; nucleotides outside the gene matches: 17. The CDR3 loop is CATSDNPGVAGAGSSYNEQFF. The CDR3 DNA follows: TGTGCCACCAGTGATAACCCCGGGGTAGCGGGAGCGGGAAGCTCCTACAATGAGCAGTTCTTC.